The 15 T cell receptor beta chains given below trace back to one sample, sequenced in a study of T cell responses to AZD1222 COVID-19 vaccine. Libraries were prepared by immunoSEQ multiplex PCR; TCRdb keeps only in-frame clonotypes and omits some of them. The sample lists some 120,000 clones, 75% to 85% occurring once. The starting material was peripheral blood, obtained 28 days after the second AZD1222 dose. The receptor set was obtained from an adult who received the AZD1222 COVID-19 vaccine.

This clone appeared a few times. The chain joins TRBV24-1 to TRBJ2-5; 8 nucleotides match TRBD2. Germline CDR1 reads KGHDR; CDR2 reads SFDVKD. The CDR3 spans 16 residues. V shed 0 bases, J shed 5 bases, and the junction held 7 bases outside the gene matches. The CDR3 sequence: CATSDLAGGRFETQYF. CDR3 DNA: TGTGCCACCAGTGATTTGGCGGGGGGCCGATTTGAGACCCAGTACTTC.

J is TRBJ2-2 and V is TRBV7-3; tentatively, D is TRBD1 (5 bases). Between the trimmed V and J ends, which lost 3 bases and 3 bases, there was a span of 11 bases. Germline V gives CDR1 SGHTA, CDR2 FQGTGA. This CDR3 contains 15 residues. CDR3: CASSFGGRDTGELFF. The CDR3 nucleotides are TGTGCCAGCAGCTTCGGTGGCAGGGACACCGGGGAGCTGTTTTTT. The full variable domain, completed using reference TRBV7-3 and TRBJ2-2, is GAGVSQTPSNKVTEKGKYVELRCDPISGHTALYWYRQSLGQGPEFLIYFQGTGAADDSGLPNDRFFAVRPEGSVSTLKIQRTERGDSAVYLCASSFGGRDTGELFFGEGSRLTVL.

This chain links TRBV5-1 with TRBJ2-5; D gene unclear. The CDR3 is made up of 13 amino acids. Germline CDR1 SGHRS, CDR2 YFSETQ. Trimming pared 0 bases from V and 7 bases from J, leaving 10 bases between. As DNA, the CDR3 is TGCGCCAGCAGCTTGGAACCCGGTATGACCCAGTACTTC. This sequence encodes CASSLEPGMTQYF.

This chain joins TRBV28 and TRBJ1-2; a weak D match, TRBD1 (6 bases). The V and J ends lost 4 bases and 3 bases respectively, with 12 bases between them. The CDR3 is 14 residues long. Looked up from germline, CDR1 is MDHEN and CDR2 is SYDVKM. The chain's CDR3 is CASSSQQGDYGYTF. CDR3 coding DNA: TGTGCCAGCAGTTCCCAACAGGGCGACTATGGCTACACCTTC.

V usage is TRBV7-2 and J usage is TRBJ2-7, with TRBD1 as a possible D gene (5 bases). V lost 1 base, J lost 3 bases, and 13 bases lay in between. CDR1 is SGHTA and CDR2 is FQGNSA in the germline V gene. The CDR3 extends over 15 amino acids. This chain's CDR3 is CASSLDGDSFYEQYF. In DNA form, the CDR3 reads TGTGCCAGCAGCTTAGATGGTGACAGCTTCTACGAGCAGTACTTC.

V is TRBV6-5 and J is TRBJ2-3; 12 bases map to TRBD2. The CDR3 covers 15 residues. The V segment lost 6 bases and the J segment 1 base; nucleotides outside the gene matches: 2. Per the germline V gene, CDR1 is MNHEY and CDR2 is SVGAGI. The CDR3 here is CASRTSGGRTDTQYF. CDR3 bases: TGTGCCAGCAGAACTAGCGGGGGGCGCACAGATACGCAGTATTTT.

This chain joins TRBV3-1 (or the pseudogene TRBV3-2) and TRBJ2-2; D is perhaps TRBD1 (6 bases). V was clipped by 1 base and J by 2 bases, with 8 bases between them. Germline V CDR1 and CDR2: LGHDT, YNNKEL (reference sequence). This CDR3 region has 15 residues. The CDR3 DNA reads TGTGCCAGCAGCCAAGTAGGGGGAAACACCGGGGAGCTGTTTTTT. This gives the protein CASSQVGGNTGELFF.

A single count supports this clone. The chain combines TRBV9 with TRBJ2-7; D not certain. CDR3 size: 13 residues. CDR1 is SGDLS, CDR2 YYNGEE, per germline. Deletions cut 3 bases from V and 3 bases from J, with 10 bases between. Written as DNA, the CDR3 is TGTGCCAGCAGCGCTGACACATACTACGAGCAGTACTTC. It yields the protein CASSADTYYEQYF. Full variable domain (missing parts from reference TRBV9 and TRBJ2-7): DSGVTQTPKHLITATGQRVTLRCSPRSGDLSVYWYQQSLDQGLQFLIQYYNGEERAKGNILERFSAQQFPDLHSELNLSSLELGDSALYFCASSADTYYEQYFGPGTRLTVT.

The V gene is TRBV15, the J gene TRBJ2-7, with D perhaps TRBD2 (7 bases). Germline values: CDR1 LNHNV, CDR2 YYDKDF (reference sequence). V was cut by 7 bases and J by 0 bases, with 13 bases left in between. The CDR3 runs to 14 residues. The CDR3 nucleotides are TGTGCCACCACCTGGGGGGGCGGCTCCTACGAGCAGTACTTC. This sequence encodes CATTWGGGSYEQYF.

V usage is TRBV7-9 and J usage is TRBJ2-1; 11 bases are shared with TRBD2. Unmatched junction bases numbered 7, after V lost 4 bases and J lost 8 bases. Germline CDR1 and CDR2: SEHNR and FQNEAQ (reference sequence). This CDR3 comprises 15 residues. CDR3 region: CASSSTSGGRDEQFF. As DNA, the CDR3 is TGTGCCAGCAGCTCTACTAGCGGGGGCCGGGATGAGCAGTTCTTC. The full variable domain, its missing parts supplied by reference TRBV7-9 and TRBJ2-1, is DTGVSQNPRHKITKRGQNVTFRCDPISEHNRLYWYRQTLGQGPEFLTYFQNEAQLEKSRLLSDRFSAERPKGSFSTLEIQRTEQGDSAMYLCASSSTSGGRDEQFFGPGTRLTVL.

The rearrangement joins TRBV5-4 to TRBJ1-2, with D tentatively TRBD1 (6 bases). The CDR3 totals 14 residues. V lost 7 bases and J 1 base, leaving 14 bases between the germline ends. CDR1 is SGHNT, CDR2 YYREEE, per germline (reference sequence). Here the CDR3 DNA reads TGTGCCAGCCTAAATGGACAGCATAACTATGGCTACACCTTC. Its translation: CASLNGQHNYGYTF.

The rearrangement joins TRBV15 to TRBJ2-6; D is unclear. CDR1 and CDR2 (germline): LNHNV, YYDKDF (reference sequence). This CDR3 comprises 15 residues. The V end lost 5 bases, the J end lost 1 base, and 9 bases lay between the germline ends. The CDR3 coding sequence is TGTGCCACCAGCGACACAGATTCTGGGGCCAACGTCCTGACTTTC. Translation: CATSDTDSGANVLTF.

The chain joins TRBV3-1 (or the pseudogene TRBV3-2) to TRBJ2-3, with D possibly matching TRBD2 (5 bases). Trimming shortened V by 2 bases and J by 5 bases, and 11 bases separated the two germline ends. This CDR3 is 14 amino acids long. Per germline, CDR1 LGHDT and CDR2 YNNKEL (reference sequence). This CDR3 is CASSQTSRGDTQYF. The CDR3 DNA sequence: TGTGCCAGCAGCCAAACTAGTCGGGGAGATACGCAGTATTTT.

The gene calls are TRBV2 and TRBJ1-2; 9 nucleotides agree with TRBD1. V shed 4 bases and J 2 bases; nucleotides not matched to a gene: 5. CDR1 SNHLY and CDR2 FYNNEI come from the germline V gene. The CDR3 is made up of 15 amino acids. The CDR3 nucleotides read TGTGCCAGCAGTGCCTTCGACAGGGGGAACTATGGCTACACCTTC. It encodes CASSAFDRGNYGYTF.

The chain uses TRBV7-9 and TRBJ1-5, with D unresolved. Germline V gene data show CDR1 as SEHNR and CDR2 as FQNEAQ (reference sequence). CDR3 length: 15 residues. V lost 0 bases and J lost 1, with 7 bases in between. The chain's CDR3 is CASSLAGESNQPQHF. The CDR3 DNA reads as TGTGCCAGCAGCTTAGCTGGGGAGAGCAATCAGCCCCAGCATTTT.